This T cell receptor (beta chain) was identified during a study of blood T cells in healthy people across ages. Germline lookup yields CDR1 MGHDK and CDR2 SYGVNS. V was pared by 3 bases and J by 4 bases, with 13 bases of the junction left unmatched. The CDR3 has 17 amino acids. Alongside a J-beta primer mix, a sample-barcoded 5' primer served in a second PCR lasting roughly 7 to 11 cycles. Using its own MiXCR run on the 5' RACE reads, TCRdb lists one record per CDR3 protein. The repertoire holds fewer than 2,000,000 distinct CDR3 sequences, roughly two fifths seen once, with 23% in the top ten. This clonotype was counted only a few times. No antigen is known for it. Study-level results: Donors of long life had a larger count of naive CD4+ cells and greater diversity than aged donors.

The rearrangement joins TRBV25-1 to TRBJ2-5, with 8 nucleotides matching TRBD1. Source material: blood. The receptor was derived from a human donor in good health. The CDR3 coding sequence is TGTGCCAGCAGTGAGGCGGATAGTCAGGGGGCGCGAGAGACCCAGTACTTC. Its translation is CASSEADSQGARETQYF.